The 11 T cell receptor beta chains given below trace back to one sample, sequenced in a study of blood T cell repertoires in COVID-19. Measured with immunoSEQ multiplex PCR; TCRdb has only the in-frame clones, and not every one. In the table there are about 180,000 clones, more than 75% of which are singletons. The sample was peripheral blood. Receptors were obtained from a woman between 65 and 79 years old with COVID-19, enrolled during active disease.

The sample holds a few counts of this clone. The chain combines TRBV5-1 with TRBJ2-7; TRBD1 agrees at 7 bases. Per the germline V gene, CDR1 is SGHRS and CDR2 is YFSETQ. The CDR3 has 12 amino acids. With V trimmed by 4 bases and J by 7 bases, 5 bases remained unmatched. CDR3 DNA: TGCGCCAGCAGCGAAGCAGGGGGAGAGCAGTACTTC. This translates into CASSEAGGEQYF.

The CDR3, as DNA: TGTGCCAGCAGCCCGCGAGTATCTAGCGGAGAAGAGACCCAGTACTTC. Translating it yields CASSPRVSSGEETQYF. This chain joins TRBV9 and TRBJ2-5, with 7 bases fitting TRBD2. CDR1 is SGDLS, CDR2 YYNGEE, per germline. CDR3 length: 16 amino acids. Trimming removed 4 bases from V and 3 bases from J; junction bases left unmatched: 12.

The V gene is TRBV28, the J gene TRBJ2-7, with a tentative D call TRBD2 (6 bases). The CDR3 has 16 amino acids. Germline CDR1 and CDR2: MDHEN and SYDVKM. Trimming pared 5 bases from V and 3 bases from J, leaving 20 bases between. In DNA, the CDR3 is TGTGCCAGCAGTCCCACTAGGGACTTAGGTATCTACGAGCAGTACTTC. The encoded protein is CASSPTRDLGIYEQYF.

The rearrangement joins TRBV30 to TRBJ1-1; D remains ambiguous. Germline V gene data show CDR1 as GTSNPN and CDR2 as SVGIG (reference sequence). The CDR3 is 12 residues long. Trimming pared 2 bases from V and 10 bases from J, leaving 14 bases between. The DNA of the CDR3 is TGTGCCTGGAGTTCTCCGGGAATGGGAGCTTTCTTT. It encodes CAWSSPGMGAFF.

The chain carries TRBV7-6 and TRBJ1-3, with D possibly being TRBD1 (6 bases). The V end lost 2 bases, the J end lost 0 bases, and 14 bases lay between the germline ends. This CDR3 comprises 17 residues. Germline-derived CDR1 and CDR2 are SGHVS and FNYEAQ. Here the CDR3 DNA reads TGTGCCAGCAGCTTAATGACCAGGACAGACTCTGGAAACACCATATATTTT. Residues: CASSLMTRTDSGNTIYF.

In the case of this clone: This specimen includes other DNA sequences encoding the same CDR3. This chain links TRBV5-1 with TRBJ1-4; TRBD1 aligns across 8 bases. Germline lookup yields CDR1 SGHRS and CDR2 YFSETQ. The V gene end was trimmed by 3 bases and the J gene end by 5 bases; junction bases not matched to a gene: 3. CDR3 size: 14 residues. CDR3 coding DNA: TGCGCCAGCAGCTCGGGACAGGAAAATGAAAAACTGTTTTTT. This gives the protein CASSSGQENEKLFF. Based on the CDR3 plus reference TRBV5-1 and TRBJ1-4, the full variable domain is KAGVTQTPRYLIKTRGQQVTLSCSPISGHRSVSWYQQTPGQGLQFLFEYFSETQRNKGNFPGRFSGRQFSNSRSEMNVSTLELGDSALYLCASSSGQENEKLFFGSGTQLSVL.

The gene calls are TRBV2 and TRBJ1-1; 8 bases map to TRBD1. The CDR3 has 21 residues. The V gene's germline CDR1 is SNHLY and CDR2 FYNNEI. V dropped 4 bases and J dropped 0; count of bases not matched to a gene: 22. The CDR3 DNA reads TGTGCCAGCAGTGCATCACCCACCGGGACAGGCTTCGTTCCTATGAACACTGAAGCTTTCTTT. Amino acid sequence: CASSASPTGTGFVPMNTEAFF.

V is TRBV29-1 and J is TRBJ1-1; weak D call: TRBD1 (5 bases). The germline CDR1 and CDR2 sequences are SQVTM and ANQGSEA. CDR3 length equals 13 residues. With 6 bases removed from V and 4 bases from J, the gap between germline ends came to 15 bases. The CDR3 DNA is TGCAGCGTCCGCATGGGGGAGGCCACTGAAGCTTTCTTT. This codes for CSVRMGEATEAFF.

V usage is TRBV7-2 and J usage is TRBJ2-5; 9 bases match TRBD2. V lost 2 bases and J lost 4; bases outside the gene matches: 11. CDR1 and CDR2 from the germline V gene are SGHTA and FQGNSA. CDR3 length: 17 amino acids. The CDR3 reads CASSLSAGGPLPETQYF. The CDR3 DNA follows: TGTGCCAGCAGCTTATCGGCGGGAGGGCCTCTTCCAGAGACCCAGTACTTC.

This chain joins TRBV30 and TRBJ2-2; TRBD2 might be the D (7 bases). V dropped 8 bases and J dropped 4 bases, with 14 bases sitting between them. The CDR3 covers 13 residues. Germline CDR1 is GTSNPN and CDR2 is SVGIG (reference sequence). CDR3 amino acids: CARGVGGTGELFF. In DNA, the CDR3 is TGTGCCCGGGGGGTAGGGGGCACCGGGGAGCTGTTTTTT.

This rearrangement joins TRBV30 to TRBJ2-1; 8 bases are shared with TRBD2. Trimming took 5 bases from V and 0 from J; bases not matched to a gene: 12. Per the germline V gene, CDR1 is GTSNPN and CDR2 is SVGIG (reference sequence). The CDR3 is 17 residues long. The CDR3 nucleotides read TGTGCCTGGGGGCCGGGACTAGTACTACTCTCCTACAATGAGCAGTTCTTC. This encodes CAWGPGLVLLSYNEQFF.